One and the same sample provided the 31 T cell receptor beta chains below, sequenced in a study of OX40 agonist ivuxolimab in advanced cancers. TCRdb's table, derived via immunoSEQ multiplex PCR, lists solely in-frame clones and lacks some. The sample has 100,000 or so clones, approximately 95% seen once. Specimen: CD4+ or CD8+ T cells sorted from blood, collected in a trial of the OX40 agonist ivuxolimab. The source of these receptors is an adult with an advanced solid tumor such as melanoma, head and neck, liver or kidney cancer.

CDR3 DNA sequence: TGTGCCAGCAGCTTGGGACAGGGAAATGAGCAGTTCTTC. Translation: CASSLGQGNEQFF. The rearrangement uses TRBV5-4 and TRBJ2-1, with 7 positions matching TRBD1. CDR1 and CDR2 from the germline V gene are SGHNT and YYREEE (reference sequence). The CDR3 consists of 13 residues. J gave up 7 bases and V 0 bases, and 1 base lay outside the gene matches.

V gene TRBV5-5 combines with J gene TRBJ2-4, with D perhaps TRBD2 (6 bases). Germline CDR1 SGHKS, CDR2 YYEKEE (reference sequence). This CDR3 comprises 15 residues. Trimming shortened V by 3 bases and J by 7 bases, and 17 bases separated the two germline ends. CDR3 sequence (DNA): TGTGCCAGCAGCTCCCCTTCGGGGGAGTGGAACATTCAGTACTTC. Amino acids: CASSSPSGEWNIQYF. The complete variable domain, with remaining parts taken from reference TRBV5-5 and TRBJ2-4, reads DAGVTQSPTHLIKTRGQQVTLRCSPISGHKSVSWYQQVLGQGPQFIFQYYEKEERGRGNFPDRFSARQFPNYSSELNVNALLLGDSALYLCASSSPSGEWNIQYFGAGTRLSVL.

The genes are TRBV6-1 and TRBJ2-1; TRBD2 aligns across 7 bases. The CDR3 extends over 15 amino acids. V lost 3 bases, J lost 0 bases, and 2 bases stayed unmatched. Germline V lookup: CDR1 MNHNS, CDR2 SASEGT. This CDR3 is CASSDGGSSYNEQFF. As DNA, the CDR3 is TGTGCCAGCAGTGACGGCGGGAGCTCCTACAATGAGCAGTTCTTC.

In DNA, the CDR3 is TGTGCCAGCAGCTATCGCTCCTACAATGAGCAGTTCTTC. Protein: CASSYRSYNEQFF. The chain carries TRBV11-3 and TRBJ2-1, with D uncertain. This CDR3 is 13 amino acids long. V lost 4 bases and J lost 0, with 4 bases in between. Germline V gives CDR1 SGHNT, CDR2 YENEEA. The full variable domain, rest sourced from reference TRBV11-3 and TRBJ2-1, is EAGVVQSPRYKIIEKKQPVAFWCNPISGHNTLYWYLQNLGQGPELLIRYENEEAVDDSQLPKDRFSAERLKGVDSTLKIQPAELGDSAVYLCASSYRSYNEQFFGPGTRLTVL.

The chain is built from TRBV7-8 and TRBJ2-7, with D unresolved. The V gene lost 2 bases and the J gene lost 5 bases, with 7 bases spanning the gap. This CDR3 is built from 12 residues. The germline CDR1 and CDR2 sequences are SGHVS and FQNEAQ. CDR3 loop: CASSLIRDEQYF. In DNA, the CDR3 is TGTGCCAGCAGCTTAATCCGAGACGAGCAGTACTTC.

This sequence joins TRBV9 and TRBJ2-3; D is possibly TRBD2 (7 bases). The CDR3 runs 16 residues. CDR1 is SGDLS and CDR2 is YYNGEE in the germline V gene. The ends were cut back, 3 bases at V and 5 bases at J, with 19 bases in the middle. The CDR3 reads CASSDTGRGTLDTQYF. The CDR3 region has the DNA TGTGCCAGCAGCGATACAGGGAGGGGGACTTTAGATACGCAGTATTTT.

DNA of the CDR3: TGTGCCAGCAGTTTTAGTCCTGGTGTCCAAGAGACCCAGTACTTC. As protein: CASSFSPGVQETQYF. This sequence joins TRBV27 and TRBJ2-5, with D hard to call. Germline CDR1 MNHEY, CDR2 SMNVEV (reference sequence). The germline V and J ends were trimmed by 3 bases and 1 base, with 12 bases remaining between them. The CDR3 length is 15 residues.

The V gene is TRBV7-8, the J gene TRBJ2-7; D tentatively fits TRBD1 or TRBD2 (5 bases each). The germline V gene encodes CDR1 SGHVS and CDR2 FQNEAQ. Deletions cut 5 bases from V and 6 bases from J, with 20 bases between. The CDR3 covers 15 residues. This CDR3 reads CASSDTGTYHSEQYF. For the CDR3, the DNA is TGTGCCAGCAGCGACACCGGGACCTACCACTCCGAGCAGTACTTC.

The chain uses TRBV7-8 and TRBJ1-5, with D maybe TRBD1 (6 bases). Germline V gives CDR1 SGHVS, CDR2 FQNEAQ. The germline V and J ends were trimmed by 1 base and 5 bases, with 9 bases remaining between them. There are 14 residues in the CDR3. CDR3 DNA: TGTGCCAGCAGCTTAGGTCAGGGGTATCAGCCCCAGCATTTT. It translates to CASSLGQGYQPQHF.

V usage is TRBV19 and J usage is TRBJ2-2, with a possible D match to TRBD2 (6 bases). The germline V and J ends were trimmed by 5 bases and 6 bases, with 16 bases remaining between them. Germline CDR1 LNHDA, CDR2 SQIVND (reference sequence). The CDR3 spans 15 residues. The CDR3 region is CASSLRGWVPGELFF. The DNA of the CDR3 is TGTGCCAGTAGTCTCCGGGGGTGGGTCCCCGGGGAGCTGTTTTTT.

The chain combines TRBV7-9 with TRBJ2-6; D unclear. The ends were cut back, 7 bases at V and 1 base at J, with 20 bases in the middle. This CDR3 region has 18 residues. Germline-derived CDR1 and CDR2 are SEHNR and FQNEAQ (reference sequence). The CDR3 DNA follows: TGTGCCAGCATCAAACAGATAGTCACCTCATCTGGGGCCAACGTCCTGACTTTC. Protein sequence: CASIKQIVTSSGANVLTF.

The chain recombines TRBV7-7 with TRBJ2-2; D is ambiguous. Germline V gene lookup returns CDR1 SSHAT and CDR2 FNYEAQ (reference sequence). This CDR3 contains 18 residues. V gave up 2 bases and J gave up 0 bases, with 16 bases separating them. CDR3 nucleotides: TGTGCCAGCAGCTTATTCGTCTTCGCTAACCCGAACACCGGGGAGCTGTTTTTT. Its translation is CASSLFVFANPNTGELFF.

CDR3 bases: TGTGCCAGCAGCATAAGCCCCGGGGAGCTGTTTTTT. This gives the protein CASSISPGELFF. The chain employs TRBV9 and TRBJ2-2; D not certain. Trimming stripped 4 bases from V and 6 bases from J, with 7 bases between. Per germline, CDR1 SGDLS and CDR2 YYNGEE. There are 12 residues in the CDR3. The full variable domain, completed using reference TRBV9 and TRBJ2-2, is DSGVTQTPKHLITATGQRVTLRCSPRSGDLSVYWYQQSLDQGLQFLIQYYNGEERAKGNILERFSAQQFPDLHSELNLSSLELGDSALYFCASSISPGELFFGEGSRLTVL.

This clone occurred once. The V and J genes are TRBV2 and TRBJ2-5; D not resolved. CDR3 length equals 15 residues. V lost 7 bases to trimming and J lost 3 bases, with 18 bases between them. Germline loops: CDR1 SNHLY, CDR2 FYNNEI. The DNA for the CDR3 is TGTGCCAGCACAGGTATAGGTTTGGGCGAAGAGACCCAGTACTTC. This codes for CASTGIGLGEETQYF. The whole variable domain, remainder taken from reference TRBV2 and TRBJ2-5, is EPEVTQTPSHQVTQMGQEVILRCVPISNHLYFYWYRQILGQKVEFLVSFYNNEISEKSEIFDDQFSVERPDGSNFTLKIRSTKLEDSAMYFCASTGIGLGEETQYFGPGTRLLVL.

This clone has just one count. The chain couples TRBV5-6 to TRBJ1-5; D remains ambiguous. The CDR3 runs to 14 residues. Germline loops: CDR1 SGHDT, CDR2 YYEEEE. The V gene lost 0 bases and the J gene lost 5 bases, with 9 bases spanning the gap. Here the CDR3 reads CASSLAQDHQPQHF. CDR3 in DNA: TGTGCCAGCAGCTTGGCCCAGGACCATCAGCCCCAGCATTTT. Full variable domain (outside the CDR3, taken from reference TRBV5-6 and TRBJ1-5): DAGVTQSPTHLIKTRGQQVTLRCSPKSGHDTVSWYQQALGQGPQFIFQYYEEEERQRGNFPDRFSGHQFPNYSSELNVNALLLGDSALYLCASSLAQDHQPQHFGDGTRLSIL.

The chain is built from TRBV10-3 and TRBJ2-1; TRBD2 aligns across 8 bases. Germline CDR1 ENHRY, CDR2 SYGVKD. Germline trimming cut 9 bases from V and 6 bases from J; bases unmatched to any gene: 13. The CDR3 is 15 residues long. DNA for the CDR3: TGTGCCATTAGGGGCAGCGGGAGTGTAGTCAATGAGCAGTTCTTC. Protein: CAIRGSGSVVNEQFF.

The chain links TRBV4-3 to TRBJ2-3; unclear D gene. This CDR3 comprises 16 residues. V was cut by 1 base and J by 1 base, with 12 bases left in between. Germline V CDR1 and CDR2: LGHNA, YSLEER. The chain's CDR3 is CASSQGATPGTDTQYF. CDR3 in DNA: TGCGCCAGCAGCCAAGGGGCTACCCCAGGCACAGATACGCAGTATTTT.

This chain links TRBV30 with TRBJ2-7; D could derive from TRBD1 or TRBD2 (5 bases each). Germline V gene lookup returns CDR1 GTSNPN and CDR2 SVGIG (reference sequence). This CDR3 is 15 amino acids long. The ends were cut back, 0 bases at V and 1 base at J, with 13 bases in the middle. The DNA for the CDR3 is TGTGCCTGGAGTGTACCCCGGGACCGGTCCTACGAGCAGTACTTC. The encoded protein is CAWSVPRDRSYEQYF.

The genes are TRBV7-9 and TRBJ1-5; D call uncertain. The CDR3 is made up of 16 amino acids. Per germline, CDR1 SEHNR and CDR2 FQNEAQ (reference sequence). Trimming removed 5 bases from V and 9 bases from J, with 23 bases in between. The CDR3 reads CASSQRISGRPGPQHF. In DNA, the CDR3 is TGTGCCAGCAGCCAGCGAATTTCGGGCCGGCCGGGGCCCCAGCATTTT.

The chain recombines TRBV7-9 with TRBJ2-1, with 11 bases lining up with TRBD2. J gave up 0 bases and V 5 bases, and 6 bases lay outside the gene matches. The CDR3 contains 17 residues. The germline V gene has CDR1 SEHNR and CDR2 FQNEAQ (reference sequence). CDR3 amino acids: CASSLPSGGFSYNEQFF. For the CDR3, the DNA is TGTGCCAGCAGCCTCCCTAGCGGGGGGTTCTCCTACAATGAGCAGTTCTTC.

The CDR3 sequence is CASSPTPAEAFF. The CDR3 DNA follows: TGTGCCAGCAGCCCGACCCCCGCTGAAGCTTTCTTT. The V and J genes are TRBV2 and TRBJ1-1; no reliable D call. V shed 6 bases and J shed 6 bases, with 11 bases lying between them. The CDR3 runs 12 residues. Germline loops: CDR1 SNHLY, CDR2 FYNNEI.

This clone was recorded once. The rearrangement joins TRBV6-5 to TRBJ2-7; 11 bases line up with TRBD2. The V gene end was trimmed by 5 bases and the J gene end by 5 bases; junction bases not matched to a gene: 5. This CDR3 has 14 amino acids. Per germline, CDR1 MNHEY and CDR2 SVGAGI. CDR3 nucleotide sequence: TGTGCCAGCAGTGATAGCGGGAGGGTCCACGAGCAGTACTTC. Translating gives CASSDSGRVHEQYF.

The CDR3 here is CASSVGGLVTDTQYF. The DNA for the CDR3 is TGTGCCAGCAGCGTAGGGGGACTAGTAACAGATACGCAGTATTTT. The V call is TRBV9, the J call TRBJ2-3; 8 bases map to TRBD2. V lost 0 bases to trimming and J lost 3 bases; unmatched junction nucleotides: 3. The germline V gene encodes CDR1 SGDLS and CDR2 YYNGEE. There are 15 residues in the CDR3.

The chain joins TRBV5-1 to TRBJ1-1; D not certain. V lost 4 bases and J 1 base, leaving 14 bases between the germline ends. Germline V CDR1 and CDR2: SGHRS, YFSETQ. The CDR3 loop spans 15 amino acids. CDR3 sequence: CASSPHLGPNTEAFF. The DNA for the CDR3 is TGCGCCAGCAGCCCACACTTGGGCCCGAACACTGAAGCTTTCTTT.

This chain links TRBV7-8 with TRBJ2-1, with 12 positions matching TRBD2. There are 16 residues in the CDR3. The germline CDR1 and CDR2 sequences are SGHVS and FQNEAQ. The trim removed 5 bases at V and 6 bases at J, leaving 8 bases unmatched. CDR3 in amino acids: CASSPGLAGPLNEQFF. The CDR3 coding sequence is TGTGCCAGCAGCCCAGGACTAGCGGGGCCTCTCAATGAGCAGTTCTTC.

This sequence joins TRBV10-3 and TRBJ1-6, with TRBD1 as a possible D gene (5 bases). This CDR3 has 14 amino acids. Germline V gene data show CDR1 as ENHRY and CDR2 as SYGVKD. The ends were cut back, 11 bases at V and 10 bases at J, with 21 bases in the middle. CDR3 coding DNA: TGTGCCTCCTGGGACGGCGCGTCTCAATCACCCCTCCACTTT. Its translation is CASWDGASQSPLHF.

The genes are TRBV7-3 and TRBJ2-7; TRBD1 matches 8 bases. The CDR3 consists of 12 residues. After removal of 5 bases from V and 7 bases from J, the junction contained 4 bases not matched to a gene. Germline V lookup: CDR1 SGHTA, CDR2 FQGTGA. The CDR3 is CASSIQGGEQYF. The CDR3, as DNA: TGTGCCAGCAGCATACAGGGGGGAGAGCAGTACTTC.

This rearrangement joins TRBV6-1 to TRBJ1-5, with D perhaps matching TRBD1 (5 bases). V lost 1 base, J lost 0 bases, and 10 bases lay in between. Germline CDR1 and CDR2: MNHNS and SASEGT. The CDR3 consists of 16 residues. The CDR3, as DNA: TGTGCCAGCAGTGAAGACAGGAGGTATAGCAATCAGCCCCAGCATTTT. This encodes CASSEDRRYSNQPQHF.

The genes are TRBV6-1 and TRBJ2-7; maybe TRBD2 (5 bases). The V end was cut by 7 bases, the J end by 1 base, with 8 bases between. This CDR3 is 12 amino acids long. Germline V gene sequence: CDR1 MNHNS, CDR2 SASEGT. As DNA, the CDR3 is TGTGCCAGCATCGGCGGGTCCTACGAGCAGTACTTC. Its translation: CASIGGSYEQYF.

The V call is TRBV11-1, the J call TRBJ2-7; D unresolved. Per the germline V gene, CDR1 is SGHAT and CDR2 is FQDESV (reference sequence). The ends were cut back, 3 bases at V and 2 bases at J, with 11 bases in the middle. The CDR3 has 14 amino acids. CDR3 in DNA: TGTGCCAGCAGCTTGGCCGGGCAAACCTACGAGCAGTACTTC. Its protein product is CASSLAGQTYEQYF.

The chain recombines TRBV7-9 with TRBJ2-7; D remains ambiguous. Germline V gives CDR1 SEHNR, CDR2 FQNEAQ (reference sequence). The CDR3 runs to 15 residues. The ends were cut back, 5 bases at V and 6 bases at J, with 20 bases in the middle. The chain's CDR3 is CASSPATVPPVEQYF. The CDR3 nucleotides read TGTGCCAGCAGCCCCGCCACCGTACCCCCTGTCGAGCAGTACTTC.